The source of this T cell receptor beta chain is a study of blood T cell repertoires in COVID-19. The CDR3 covers 16 residues. Trimming shortened V by 3 bases and J by 0 bases, and 11 bases separated the two germline ends. CDR1 is MNHNS and CDR2 is SASEGT in the germline V gene. Here immunoSEQ multiplex PCR was the method, and the copy in TCRdb shows in-frame clones only, minus some. The repertoire holds about 400,000 clones, with 70% to 90% as singletons. The chain recombines TRBV6-1 with TRBJ1-4; D is ambiguous. This TCR derives from a woman aged 25 to 39 with acute COVID-19. The sequenced sample consisted of PBMCs or T cells enriched from blood (not recorded which). The CDR3 bases are TGTGCCAGCAGTGAGATGGCCGTGGCAACTAATGAAAAACTGTTTTTT. Its protein is CASSEMAVATNEKLFF.